This TCR beta chain appears in the sequencing data of a study of blood T cell repertoires in COVID-19. Study overall: The study drew acute and convalescent COVID-19 samples from the United States, Italy and Spain.

Methods used by the authors: Estimation of nucleated cell counts relied on the amplification of reference gene primers. Profiling relied on immunoSEQ multiplex PCR, and the TCRdb table lists in-frame clones only, not all of them. D and trimming were read from the DNA, whereas the V and J calls and clone size are those reported in that table. The data contain under 200,000 clones, approximately 73% of them singletons. Germline V gene sequence: CDR1 SGHAT, CDR2 FQNNGV. CDR3 length: 16 residues. Trimming cost V 4 bases and J 8 bases, with 18 bases left between them. The clonotype comes from a woman older than 75 with acute or convalescent COVID-19. J is TRBJ1-6 and V is TRBV11-2; the D gene is possibly TRBD1 (5 bases). What was sequenced was peripheral blood. CDR3 nucleotides: TGTGCCAGCAGCTCCCCACCCGGGACTATAGATTCACCCCTCCACTTT. Protein product: CASSSPPGTIDSPLHF. The full variable domain, rest sourced from reference TRBV11-2 and TRBJ1-6, is EAGVAQSPRYKIIEKRQSVAFWCNPISGHATLYWYQQILGQGPKLLIQFQNNGVVDDSQLPKDRFSAERLKGVDSTLKIQPAKLEDSAVYLCASSSPPGTIDSPLHFGNGTRLTVT.